This record concerns one T cell receptor beta chain sequence. Its specificity is not known. Trimming left V 0 bases short and J 0 bases short, with 6 bases between. Looked up from germline, CDR1 is SGHTA and CDR2 is FQGTGA. The CDR3 is 15 residues long. A multiplex PCR was run with 60 Vbeta primers and 13 Jbeta primers. Data came from immunoSEQ multiplex PCR; TCRdb stores just in-frame clones and leaves some out. The sample lists approximately 97,000 clones; 80% to 85% were seen once. This specimen comes from a study of cytomegalovirus exposure and HLA in healthy donors. Study-wide context: Earlier sequencing of some 180 million T cells yielded roughly 120 million unique TCR beta sequences.

General study findings and limits: A few CMV-associated chains were confirmed in vitro to be specific for CMV antigens.

The chain has TRBV7-3 and TRBJ2-1; D not certain. This clonotype was sampled from a woman between 65 and 79 years old in good health and CMV-seropositive. Sequenced material: PBMCs. CDR3 bases: TGTGCCAGCAGCTTAACGGTGAGCTCCTACAATGAGCAGTTCTTC. Translation: CASSLTVSSYNEQFF. Using reference TRBV7-3 and TRBJ2-1 for the parts outside the CDR3, the full variable domain is GAGVSQTPSNKVTEKGKYVELRCDPISGHTALYWYRQSLGQGPEFLIYFQGTGAADDSGLPNDRFFAVRPEGSVSTLKIQRTERGDSAVYLCASSLTVSSYNEQFFGPGTRLTVL.